This T cell receptor beta chain was retrieved from a study of OX40 agonist ivuxolimab in advanced cancers. For the study at large: Patients in the trial were receiving intravenous ivuxolimab every 2 weeks, at doses of 0.01 to 10 mg/kg. One hepatocellular carcinoma and a couple of cutaneous melanoma patients partially responded. Dose-escalation subjects each had hepatocellular carcinoma, melanoma, renal cell or head and neck cancer. General observations from the study: Relatively little clonal expansion, among the lowest observed, appeared in partial responders at 0.1-3.0 mg/kg.

The germline CDR1 and CDR2 sequences are SGDLS and YYNGEE. V lost 1 base and J lost 8, with 6 bases in between. The CDR3 contains 12 residues. The data were produced by immunoSEQ multiplex PCR, yet TCRdb's version contains in-frame clones alone and is incomplete. The data show about 23,000 clones, around 79% seen once. Concerning this clone itself: Its target is not known.

V usage is TRBV9 and J usage is TRBJ2-2; D call uncertain. The input for sequencing was CD4+ or CD8+ T cells sorted from blood, taken in a trial of the OX40 agonist ivuxolimab. This receptor was obtained from an adult with an advanced solid tumor such as melanoma, head and neck, liver or kidney cancer. CDR3 in DNA: TGTGCCAGCAGCGTATTTAGGGGGGAGCTGTTTTTT. Encoded protein: CASSVFRGELFF.